This TCR beta chain emerged from a study of shared clonotypes between healthy human individuals. Naive CD8 cells lacked CD45RO and underwent positive selection for CCR7, leaving out terminally differentiated effector memory CD45RA+ cells. Replicate PCRs from sorted subsets contained roughly 220 ng DNA, which is some 32,000 T cell genomes. Data came from immunoSEQ multiplex PCR; TCRdb stores just in-frame clones and leaves some out. Of about 2,200,000 clones in the sample, just over 90% are singletons; the top ten hold 1.7%. This clone showed up just once. No antigen is known for it. Study conclusions and caveats: Among the subsets, naive ones generally showed larger estimated richness than memory ones.

Sequences were obtained from naive CD8+ T cells from PBMCs. The sequence came from a man aged 18 to 29 in good health. Some clones in this sample may be carry-over from other donors' samples.

The CDR3 DNA is TGTGCCATACCATTCAGGGGTACTGAAGCTTTCTTT. Translation: CAIPFRGTEAFF. The gene calls are TRBV5-4 and TRBJ1-1, with D possibly matching TRBD1 (6 bases). The CDR3 has 12 residues. Germline-derived CDR1 and CDR2 are SGHNT and YYREEE (reference sequence). Trimming pared 9 bases from V and 5 bases from J, leaving 14 bases between.